Below are 25 T cell receptor beta chains sequenced from a single sample in a study of cytomegalovirus exposure and HLA in healthy donors. The PCR ran on 60 Vbeta and 13 Jbeta primers. Sequencing used immunoSEQ multiplex PCR; TCRdb keeps in-frame clones, though not all of them. The table shows about 52,000 clones, with approximately 73% occurring only once. The sequencing input was PBMCs. These receptors came from a man aged 18 to 35 in good health and CMV-seronegative.

The CDR3 loop is CASSLRDTYEQYF. The DNA for the CDR3 is TGTGCCAGCAGCTTAAGGGACACCTACGAGCAGTACTTC. The chain is built from TRBV7-9 and TRBJ2-7, with D perhaps TRBD1 (6 bases). Germline CDR1 and CDR2: SEHNR and FQNEAQ (reference sequence). The V end was cut by 2 bases, the J end by 2 bases, with 7 bases between. The CDR3 loop spans 13 amino acids.

The CDR3 bases are TGTGCCATCAGTGCCTTTGGACTAGCGGAAACCTACGAGCAGTACTTC. Protein product: CAISAFGLAETYEQYF. The rearrangement uses TRBV10-3 and TRBJ2-7, with 10 bases matching TRBD2. Germline V gives CDR1 ENHRY, CDR2 SYGVKD. The CDR3 contains 16 residues. Trimming cost V 4 bases and J 2 bases; bases outside gene matches: 8.

V and J are TRBV28 and TRBJ2-6; D is perhaps TRBD2 (5 bases). Trimming removed 5 bases at V and 0 bases at J, with 14 bases between. This CDR3 contains 17 residues. Germline CDR1 and CDR2: MDHEN and SYDVKM. For the CDR3, the DNA is TGTGCCAGCAGTCCCACTAGAGGGAGCTCTGGGGCCAACGTCCTGACTTTC. Its protein is CASSPTRGSSGANVLTF.

The chain employs TRBV7-2 and TRBJ2-3; a possible D gene is TRBD2 (6 bases). The V end lost 3 bases, the J end lost 4 bases, and 17 bases lay between the germline ends. The CDR3 contains 16 residues. CDR1 is SGHTA, CDR2 FQGNSA, per germline. The CDR3 DNA reads TGTGCCAGCAGCTTTCCTGGGAGGACGGTCGCAGATACGCAGTATTTT. It codes for CASSFPGRTVADTQYF.

This chain uses TRBV5-4 with TRBJ2-3; 12 positions agree with TRBD1. V dropped 2 bases and J dropped 0; count of bases not matched to a gene: 7. Germline lookup yields CDR1 SGHNT and CDR2 YYREEE (reference sequence). The CDR3 extends over 18 amino acids. In DNA form, the CDR3 reads TGTGCCAGCAGCTTAACCGGGACAGGGGGCTTGAGCACAGATACGCAGTATTTT. Translating gives CASSLTGTGGLSTDTQYF. Full variable domain (rest looked up from reference TRBV5-4 and TRBJ2-3): ETGVTQSPTHLIKTRGQQVTLRCSSQSGHNTVSWYQQALGQGPQFIFQYYREEENGRGNFPPRFSGLQFPNYSSELNVNALELDDSALYLCASSLTGTGGLSTDTQYFGPGTRLTVL.

This chain links TRBV4-1 with TRBJ2-7; 8 bases fit TRBD1. J was trimmed by 1 base and V by 1 base; bases with no gene match: 6. The CDR3 totals 16 residues. The germline gives CDR1 MGHRA, CDR2 YSYEKL. CDR3 DNA: TGCGCCAGCAGCCAAGTTCAGACAGGGGATTCCTACGAGCAGTACTTC. Residues: CASSQVQTGDSYEQYF.

The chain employs TRBV6-5 and TRBJ2-7; 9 nucleotides match TRBD2. Per the germline V gene, CDR1 is MNHEY and CDR2 is SVGAGI. The CDR3 totals 16 residues. With 0 bases clipped from V and 4 bases from J, the junction kept 7 bases outside the gene matches. The CDR3 protein is CASSYSTLAGNYEQYF. DNA of the CDR3: TGTGCCAGCAGTTACTCGACACTAGCGGGCAATTACGAGCAGTACTTC.

This clone has more than one count but fewer than ten. This chain connects TRBV7-6 to TRBJ2-5; 14 bases are shared with TRBD2. CDR3 length equals 19 residues. V shed 5 bases and J 4 bases; nucleotides not matched to a gene: 15. CDR1 and CDR2 from the germline V gene are SGHVS and FNYEAQ. The CDR3: CASSPETGTSGSLRETQYF. The CDR3 nucleotides are TGTGCCAGCAGCCCTGAAACAGGGACTAGCGGGAGCTTACGAGAGACCCAGTACTTC.

The genes are TRBV10-3 and TRBJ1-5, with TRBD1 as a possible D gene (6 bases). This CDR3 is built from 15 residues. Looked up from germline, CDR1 is ENHRY and CDR2 is SYGVKD. V was shortened by 0 bases and J by 6 bases, with 12 bases between the two germline ends. The CDR3 DNA sequence: TGTGCCATCAGTGAGTCGGCAGGGGCTATTCAGCCCCAGCATTTT. Translated, it gives CAISESAGAIQPQHF.

The V and J genes are TRBV7-9 and TRBJ1-1; D perhaps matches TRBD1 (6 bases). This CDR3 is built from 13 residues. Per germline, CDR1 SEHNR and CDR2 FQNEAQ (reference sequence). Between the trimmed V and J ends, which lost 7 bases and 4 bases, there was a span of 13 bases. Here the CDR3 DNA reads TGTGCCAGCAATCCACAGGGCGCCACTGAAGCTTTCTTT. This codes for CASNPQGATEAFF.

CDR3 in DNA: TGTGCCAGCAGTGACGATCAGGCTCAGCCCCAGCATTTT. This codes for CASSDDQAQPQHF. The chain is built from TRBV27 and TRBJ1-5; D remains ambiguous. The CDR3 is made up of 13 amino acids. The V gene lost 5 bases and the J gene lost 6 bases, with 11 bases spanning the gap. Germline-derived CDR1 and CDR2 are MNHEY and SMNVEV (reference sequence).

This chain connects TRBV28 to TRBJ2-7; D perhaps matches TRBD1 (6 bases). From germline, CDR1 is MDHEN and CDR2 SYDVKM. This CDR3 region has 15 residues. Trimming took off 5 bases at V and 5 bases at J, with 19 bases between the two ends. The CDR3 sequence is CASSPSRGQYNEQYF. In DNA form, the CDR3 reads TGTGCCAGCAGTCCAAGCCGGGGACAATACAACGAGCAGTACTTC.

The chain employs TRBV27 and TRBJ2-7; TRBD1 is a possible D gene (5 bases). This CDR3 has 14 amino acids. Looked up from germline, CDR1 is MNHEY and CDR2 is SMNVEV (reference sequence). The germline V and J ends were trimmed by 2 bases and 4 bases, with 12 bases remaining between them. In DNA form, the CDR3 reads TGTGCCAGCAGTTTAGGGCAGGGCCCATACGAGCAGTACTTC. The encoded protein is CASSLGQGPYEQYF.

The chain couples TRBV6-5 to TRBJ1-1; D unresolved. CDR3 size: 11 residues. The ends were cut back, 6 bases at V and 2 bases at J, with 4 bases in the middle. Germline CDR1 and CDR2: MNHEY and SVGAGI. CDR3 in amino acids: CASRYNTEAFF. CDR3 DNA sequence: TGTGCCAGCAGATATAACACTGAAGCTTTCTTT.

The CDR3 DNA reads TGTGCCAGCAGCTTAGTGGGACAGGGCCCCTACGAGCAGTACTTC. As protein: CASSLVGQGPYEQYF. The chain has TRBV7-2 and TRBJ2-7, with TRBD1 matching over 9 bases. CDR1 and CDR2 (germline): SGHTA, FQGNSA. The CDR3 is made up of 15 amino acids. J lost 2 bases, V lost 1 base, and 3 bases had no gene match.

This clone was seen once. J is TRBJ1-5 and V is TRBV9, with D tentatively TRBD1 (5 bases). The CDR3 loop spans 15 amino acids. The germline V gene has CDR1 SGDLS and CDR2 YYNGEE. The V end was cut by 0 bases, the J end by 5 bases, with 12 bases between. This chain's CDR3 is CASSVGPGGDQPQHF. In DNA, the CDR3 is TGTGCCAGCAGCGTAGGGCCAGGAGGGGATCAGCCCCAGCATTTT.

This clone was seen a few times. J is TRBJ2-5 and V is TRBV30; TRBD2 matches at 13 bases. V shed 8 bases, J shed 5 bases, and the junction held 8 bases outside the gene matches. CDR1 is GTSNPN and CDR2 is SVGIG in the germline V gene (reference sequence). The CDR3 spans 14 residues. The CDR3, as DNA: TGTGCCGAGGATCCGGGACTAGCGGGGGAGACCCAGTACTTC. It yields the protein CAEDPGLAGETQYF. The full variable domain, rest sourced from reference TRBV30 and TRBJ2-5, is SQTIHQWPATLVQPVGSPLSLECTVEGTSNPNLYWYRQAAGRGLQLLFYSVGIGQISSEVPQNLSASRPQDRQFILSSKKLLLSDSGFYLCAEDPGLAGETQYFGPGTRLLVL.

This chain uses TRBV29-1 with TRBJ1-1; TRBD1 aligns across 9 bases. Trimming took 5 bases from V and 1 from J; bases not matched to a gene: 8. This CDR3 comprises 15 residues. The germline CDR1 and CDR2 sequences are SQVTM and ANQGSEA. CDR3 residues: CSVSPGTGPNTEAFF. CDR3 nucleotides: TGCAGCGTTAGTCCCGGGACAGGGCCGAACACTGAAGCTTTCTTT.

V and J are TRBV29-1 and TRBJ1-2, with D perhaps matching TRBD1 (6 bases). Germline V lookup: CDR1 SQVTM, CDR2 ANQGSEA. The CDR3 totals 12 residues. V was cut by 7 bases and J by 4 bases, with 13 bases left in between. The CDR3 protein is CSGGGAGYGYTF. The CDR3 region has the DNA TGCAGCGGGGGGGGCGCAGGCTATGGCTACACCTTC.

The rearrangement uses TRBV2 and TRBJ2-7; TRBD2 aligns across 10 bases. Losses at the gene ends were 5 bases for V and 7 bases for J; bases not matched to a gene: 2. The CDR3 loop spans 12 amino acids. Germline lookup yields CDR1 SNHLY and CDR2 FYNNEI. CDR3 DNA: TGTGCCAGCAGTCCGACTAGCGGGGAGCAGTACTTC. It translates to CASSPTSGEQYF. The entire variable domain, with the rest obtained from reference TRBV2 and TRBJ2-7, is as follows: EPEVTQTPSHQVTQMGQEVILRCVPISNHLYFYWYRQILGQKVEFLVSFYNNEISEKSEIFDDQFSVERPDGSNFTLKIRSTKLEDSAMYFCASSPTSGEQYFGPGTRLTVT.

There are a few counts of this clone. The chain uses TRBV18 and TRBJ1-1; D ambiguous. V was cut by 1 base and J by 1 base, with 7 bases left in between. The CDR3 is 14 amino acids. CDR1 and CDR2 from the germline V gene are KGHSH and LQKENI. DNA for the CDR3: TGTGCCAGCTCACCACGGGCAGCGAACACTGAAGCTTTCTTT. Translation gives CASSPRAANTEAFF.

In its sample, this clone was seen once. This chain connects TRBV28 to TRBJ1-5, with 9 positions matching TRBD1. CDR3 size: 15 residues. Germline V gives CDR1 MDHEN, CDR2 SYDVKM. J lost 2 bases, V lost 6 bases, and 5 bases had no gene match. The CDR3 sequence is CASRWDRAGNQPQHF. The CDR3 coding sequence is TGTGCCAGCAGATGGGACAGGGCTGGCAATCAGCCCCAGCATTTT.

The J gene is TRBJ2-5, the V gene TRBV29-1; TRBD1 is a possible D gene (5 bases). Trimming took off 4 bases at V and 4 bases at J, with 19 bases between the two ends. The germline CDR1 and CDR2 sequences are SQVTM and ANQGSEA. This CDR3 region has 15 residues. CDR3 protein: CSVVSLQGRSETQYF. The DNA for the CDR3 is TGCAGCGTTGTATCTCTTCAGGGAAGGTCAGAGACCCAGTACTTC.

This sequence joins TRBV6-1 and TRBJ2-7, with 10 bases fitting TRBD1. Germline V gives CDR1 MNHNS, CDR2 SASEGT. This CDR3 spans 16 amino acids. J was trimmed by 0 bases and V by 2 bases; bases with no gene match: 4. Here the CDR3 DNA reads TGTGCCAGCAGTGAATCGGGGACAGGGGTCTCCTACGAGCAGTACTTC. It is translated as CASSESGTGVSYEQYF.

The rearrangement joins TRBV28 to TRBJ2-1, with 9 nucleotides matching TRBD1. The J segment lost 9 bases and the V segment lost 9 bases, leaving 15 bases of the junction unmatched. The CDR3 contains 15 residues. The V gene's germline CDR1 is MDHEN and CDR2 SYDVKM. CDR3 bases: TGTGCCAGTTTCAAGCCGGGACAGGGTTTAGGTGAGCAGTTCTTC. Translated: CASFKPGQGLGEQFF.